This is a list of T cell receptor beta chains from one sample in a study of cytomegalovirus exposure and HLA in healthy donors. Method: immunoSEQ multiplex PCR; TCRdb's copy keeps in-frame clones and lacks some. The data hold 110,000 to 150,000 clones, with roughly 71% observed a single time. The sample taken for sequencing was PBMCs. The receptors come from a man between 25 and 39 years old in good health and CMV-seronegative. Both conserved end residues are part of each CDR3. A D gene is named only where the DNA matches it firmly. The size field is filled for only some rows; it gives once, few, many or a size class.

CDR3nt	CDR3aa	abundance	j_gene	d_gene	v_gene
TGTGCCAGCAGTGGCAGGGGGTACACCGGGGAGCTGTTTTTT	CASSGRGYTGELFF	NA	TRBJ2-2	TRBD1	TRBV2
TGCGCCAGCAGCTTGGTTGAGGACTATGGCTACACCTTC	CASSLVEDYGYTF	NA	TRBJ1-2	NA	TRBV5-1
TGTGCCAGCAGCGCACCCCCAAGGACTAGCGGGCCGGATACGCAGTATTTT	CASSAPPRTSGPDTQYF	NA	TRBJ2-3	TRBD2	TRBV9
TGTGCCATCAGTGACGAGGGGGGGGCCACAGATACGCAGTATTTT	CAISDEGGATDTQYF	few	TRBJ2-3	NA	TRBV10-3
TGCGCCAGCAGCTTGGGCCAGGGGGGAGGTGAAGCTTTCTTT	CASSLGQGGGEAFF	NA	TRBJ1-1	TRBD1	TRBV5-1
TGCAGCGCCCGATCTGACAGGGGAGATTTTGGTAGAGGCTACACCTTC	CSARSDRGDFGRGYTF	NA	TRBJ1-2	TRBD1	TRBV29-1
TGTGCCAGCAGCGTAGACGAGTGGTCCGCAGAGACCCAGTACTTC	CASSVDEWSAETQYF	NA	TRBJ2-5	NA	TRBV9
TGCGCCAGCAGCCAATTCCAGAGGGCGCGAGATACGCAGTATTTT	CASSQFQRARDTQYF	NA	TRBJ2-3	NA	TRBV4-1
TGTGCCAGCAGCGTAGAGCCAACTAATACGAAGCAGTACTTC	CASSVEPTNTKQYF	NA	TRBJ2-7	NA	TRBV9
TGTGCCAGCAGCTTGATAGCAAACACTGAAGCTTTCTTT	CASSLIANTEAFF	NA	TRBJ1-1	NA	TRBV5-8
TGTGCCAGCAGCAAAGGATCCGGGACAGGTCCCTACGAGCAGTACTTC	CASSKGSGTGPYEQYF	NA	TRBJ2-7	NA	TRBV21-1
TGTGCCAGCAGCGTAGTGGACAGGGGCTCCTACAATGAGCAGTTCTTC	CASSVVDRGSYNEQFF	once	TRBJ2-1	TRBD1	TRBV9
TGTGCCAGCAGGGGGACAGGGGGCAATGAGCAGTTCTTC	CASRGTGGNEQFF	NA	TRBJ2-1	TRBD1	TRBV6-5
TGCGCCAGCAGCACCACTAGCGTCAACACCGGGGAGCTGTTTTTT	CASSTTSVNTGELFF	few	TRBJ2-2	TRBD2	TRBV5-1
TGTGCCAGCAGCCCCTCGGGACAAGAGACCCAGTACTTC	CASSPSGQETQYF	NA	TRBJ2-5	NA	TRBV11-2
TGTGCCAGCAGCAGACTTGGAAACATTCAGTACTTC	CASSRLGNIQYF	NA	TRBJ2-4	NA	TRBV5-8
TGTGCCAGCAGTTTATCTGGACAGCCCTACGAGCAGTACTTC	CASSLSGQPYEQYF	NA	TRBJ2-7	NA	TRBV28
TGTGCCAGCAGTTACGTAGGGGCGGACACCGGGGAGCTGTTTTTT	CASSYVGADTGELFF	few	TRBJ2-2	NA	TRBV6-5
TGTGCCAGCAGCCCCCAGGGACAGGGGACCTACGAGCAGTACTTC	CASSPQGQGTYEQYF	NA	TRBJ2-7	TRBD1	TRBV5-5
TGTGCCTGGAATAGGGGGAGGGGGCAAGAGACCCAGTACTTC	CAWNRGRGQETQYF	NA	TRBJ2-5	NA	TRBV30
TGTGTCAGCGGGTCAGGACAGGGGGCTAATCAGCCCCAGCATTTT	CVSGSGQGANQPQHF	NA	TRBJ1-5	TRBD1	TRBV27
TGCAGTGCTAGAGACGGTAATGGCTACACCTTC	CSARDGNGYTF	NA	TRBJ1-2	NA	TRBV20-1
TGCAGCGTCCGACAGGGCTCCTACGAGCAGTACTTC	CSVRQGSYEQYF	NA	TRBJ2-7	TRBD1	TRBV29-1
TGTGCCTGGAGTGTCCAGGGATCAGATACGCAGTATTTT	CAWSVQGSDTQYF	NA	TRBJ2-3	NA	TRBV30
TGTGCCAGCAGTGAAAGGACTAGCGGGGGTGTAACGCAGTATTTT	CASSERTSGGVTQYF	once	TRBJ2-3	TRBD2	TRBV6-1
TGTGCCACCAGCAGACTGGGGGGACAGTATGGCTACACCTTC	CATSRLGGQYGYTF	NA	TRBJ1-2	TRBD1	TRBV15
TGTGCCAGCAGTTCCTCTACAGGGTGGAAGTATGGCTACACCTTC	CASSSSTGWKYGYTF	NA	TRBJ1-2	NA	TRBV28
TGTGCCAGTAGTCGGACTAGCGGGGGCTCCTACAATGAGCAGTTCTTC	CASSRTSGGSYNEQFF	NA	TRBJ2-1	TRBD2	TRBV19
TGTGCCAGCAGCCTTAGCGGGTACAGCTCCTACAATGAGCAGTTCTTC	CASSLSGYSSYNEQFF	NA	TRBJ2-1	TRBD2	TRBV27
TGTGCCAGCAGTTTAGGGGTTGAGTATGGCTACACCTTC	CASSLGVEYGYTF	NA	TRBJ1-2	NA	TRBV6-1
TGTGCCAGCAGTTTGCAGGGGGTGTCCTACAATGAGCAGTTCTTC	CASSLQGVSYNEQFF	NA	TRBJ2-1	TRBD1	TRBV28
TGTGCCACCAGCAGAGAGGCGAGGTCGGGGACTGAAGCTTTCTTT	CATSREARSGTEAFF	NA	TRBJ1-1	NA	TRBV15
TGTGCCAGCAGCCAAGATGGGCCCGTGAGAACAGATACGCAGTATTTT	CASSQDGPVRTDTQYF	NA	TRBJ2-3	NA	TRBV4-2
TGTGCCAGCAGCTTAGCGGGGGGTTCTGGAAACACCATATATTTT	CASSLAGGSGNTIYF	NA	TRBJ1-3	NA	TRBV7-2
TGTGCCAGCAGTTTAAAACAGGGAATTTATGGCTACACCTTC	CASSLKQGIYGYTF	NA	TRBJ1-2	NA	TRBV27
TGTGCCAGCAGTTCCGGACCGGGGTTGGGGCCCCAGCATTTT	CASSSGPGLGPQHF	few	TRBJ1-5	NA	TRBV27
TGTGCCAGCAGTTTTCCGATACAGGGCGGCTCCTACAATGAGCAGTTCTTC	CASSFPIQGGSYNEQFF	NA	TRBJ2-1	NA	TRBV28
TGCGCCAGCAGCAGGGACAGGGGGAACTCCTACGAGCAGTACTTC	CASSRDRGNSYEQYF	NA	TRBJ2-7	TRBD1	TRBV5-1
TGCAGCGTGGAACTAGCGGGAGCGAGCACAGATACGCAGTATTTT	CSVELAGASTDTQYF	NA	TRBJ2-3	TRBD2	TRBV29-1
TGTGCCAGCAGACCTGCTTCTAGCTCCGGATCCTACAATGAGCAGTTCTTC	CASRPASSSGSYNEQFF	NA	TRBJ2-1	NA	TRBV9
TGTGCCAGCAGTCGAACACAGGGGGCCGGCTACGAGCAGTACTTC	CASSRTQGAGYEQYF	NA	TRBJ2-7	TRBD1	TRBV5-5
TGCGCCAGCAGTCAAGGGATCTGGGGCTCTGGGGCCAACGGCCTGACTTTC	CASSQGIWGSGANGLTF	NA	TRBJ2-6	NA	TRBV4-1
TGTGCCAGCAGCCACGTAACCGGGGGGCCGAATGAGCAGTTCTTC	CASSHVTGGPNEQFF	once	TRBJ2-1	NA	TRBV4-2
TGTGCCTCCGGGGGGGCGAAATCCTACAATGAGCAGTTCTTC	CASGGAKSYNEQFF	NA	TRBJ2-1	TRBD2	TRBV9
TGTGCCAGCAGGCCTGGCGGGGGCTACGAGCAGTACTTC	CASRPGGGYEQYF	NA	TRBJ2-7	TRBD2	TRBV14